The 28 T cell receptor beta chains below all came from one sample that was sequenced in a study of cytomegalovirus exposure and HLA in healthy donors (dated by TCRdb to the late 2010s). Libraries came from the immunoSEQ multiplex PCR assay. For the multiplex PCR, a mixture combining 60 forward primers for TCR Vbeta segments and 13 reverse primers for TCR Jbeta segments was used. TCRdb stores this immuneACCESS table with in-frame sequences only. Part of the clones is absent; in the studies checked, under half of the shortfall reflects unresolved V genes, and no reason is known for the rest. The sample includes about 150,000 clones, with roughly four fifths observed a single time. The biggest ten clones account for around 5.4% of the sample. Source material: PBMCs. These receptors were collected from a young man in good health and CMV-seropositive.

The chain has TRBV6-1 and TRBJ2-7, with D tentatively TRBD2 (6 bases). Per germline, CDR1 MNHNS and CDR2 SASEGT. V was clipped by 6 bases and J by 0 bases, with 12 bases between them. CDR3 length: 14 amino acids. The CDR3 sequence is CASRLISGSYEQYF. The CDR3 DNA reads TGTGCCAGCAGATTGATTAGCGGCTCCTACGAGCAGTACTTC.

This sequence joins TRBV7-2 and TRBJ1-6; 9 positions match TRBD1. CDR1 and CDR2 from the germline V gene are SGHTA and FQGNSA. Trimming removed 2 bases from V and 9 bases from J; junction bases left unmatched: 8. The CDR3 is made up of 16 amino acids. The CDR3 region has the DNA TGTGCCAGCAGCTTACACGGGACAGGGATGGGTTCACCCCTCCACTTT. Protein product: CASSLHGTGMGSPLHF.

This clone has only a few counts. The CDR3 sequence: CASTPLAGGSYEQYF. The CDR3 coding sequence is TGTGCCAGCACCCCACTAGCGGGAGGCTCCTACGAGCAGTACTTC. The V and J genes are TRBV6-5 and TRBJ2-7; 12 nucleotides agree with TRBD2. Per the germline V gene, CDR1 is MNHEY and CDR2 is SVGAGI. The trim removed 7 bases at V and 0 bases at J, leaving 4 bases unmatched. The CDR3 contains 15 residues.

The rearrangement links TRBV7-8 to TRBJ2-1, with TRBD1 matching 9 bases. This CDR3 comprises 16 residues. V lost 6 bases to trimming and J lost 1 base; unmatched junction nucleotides: 7. Per the germline V gene, CDR1 is SGHVS and CDR2 is FQNEAQ. This CDR3 reads CASRDHRGQSYNEQFF. In DNA form, the CDR3 reads TGTGCCAGCAGAGACCACAGGGGGCAATCCTACAATGAGCAGTTCTTC.

This chain links TRBV28 with TRBJ1-4, with D maybe TRBD1 (6 bases). CDR3 size: 12 residues. CDR1 MDHEN and CDR2 SYDVKM come from the germline V gene. The V and J ends lost 6 bases and 10 bases respectively, with 12 bases between them. CDR3 residues: CASSNREGKLFF. CDR3 nucleotide sequence: TGTGCCAGCAGCAACAGGGAGGGAAAACTGTTTTTT.

The genes are TRBV6-6 and TRBJ2-1; 9 bases align to TRBD1. The CDR3 consists of 16 residues. The ends lost 5 bases at V and 8 bases at J; junction bases unmatched: 13. Germline V gene lookup returns CDR1 MNHNY and CDR2 SVGAGI (reference sequence). The CDR3 DNA follows: TGTGCCAGCAGTCAACCTTCCGGGACAGGGTCGCATGAGCAGTTCTTC. It translates to CASSQPSGTGSHEQFF.

This clone was picked up a small number of times. The V and J genes are TRBV11-2 and TRBJ2-2; D remains ambiguous. Trimming pared 5 bases from V and 6 bases from J, leaving 10 bases between. The CDR3 sequence is 13 residues long. Germline loops: CDR1 SGHAT, CDR2 FQNNGV. CDR3 protein: CASSNQASGELFF. The DNA for the CDR3 is TGTGCCAGCAGCAACCAGGCGTCCGGGGAGCTGTTTTTT.

The chain couples TRBV27 to TRBJ2-3; 8 positions match TRBD2. Trimming cost V 6 bases and J 2 bases; bases outside gene matches: 13. The V gene's germline CDR1 is MNHEY and CDR2 SMNVEV (reference sequence). The CDR3 runs 17 residues. In DNA, the CDR3 is TGTGCCAGCAGCCCCGGCTCTAGCGGGTGGAACACAGATACGCAGTATTTT. It encodes CASSPGSSGWNTDTQYF.

This sequence joins TRBV19 and TRBJ1-1; D is possibly TRBD1 (5 bases). Trimming removed 5 bases from V and 2 bases from J, with 12 bases in between. Germline lookup yields CDR1 LNHDA and CDR2 SQIVND (reference sequence). The CDR3 length is 14 residues. CDR3 amino acids: CASSQTAPNTEAFF. For the CDR3, the DNA is TGTGCCAGTAGTCAGACAGCTCCAAACACTGAAGCTTTCTTT.

The chain uses TRBV5-6 and TRBJ2-7; 7 nucleotides align to TRBD2. V was clipped by 4 bases and J by 6 bases; unmatched bases: 13. The germline gives CDR1 SGHDT, CDR2 YYEEEE. The length of the CDR3 is 15 residues. CDR3 region: CASSGALAALGEQYF. The CDR3 nucleotides read TGTGCCAGCAGCGGCGCTCTAGCGGCCCTGGGCGAGCAGTACTTC.

V and J are TRBV4-3 and TRBJ1-4; 7 bases agree with TRBD1. This CDR3 is 15 amino acids long. J gave up 8 bases and V 2 bases, and 8 bases lay outside the gene matches. Germline V gene data show CDR1 as LGHNA and CDR2 as YSLEER. DNA for the CDR3: TGCGCCAGCAGCCAACGCAGGGGGACCGGCGAAAAACTGTTTTTT. Translation gives CASSQRRGTGEKLFF.

J is TRBJ2-5 and V is TRBV6-5; D perhaps matches TRBD2 (5 bases). The CDR3 is 15 amino acids. Trimming left V 8 bases short and J 3 bases short, with 19 bases between. In germline, CDR1 is MNHEY, CDR2 SVGAGI. The CDR3 region is CASLLGKVGEETQYF. The CDR3 region has the DNA TGTGCCAGCCTTCTTGGGAAGGTGGGAGAAGAGACCCAGTACTTC.

This chain connects TRBV19 to TRBJ1-1; D is possibly TRBD1 (6 bases). This CDR3 comprises 15 residues. V was trimmed by 4 bases and J by 3 bases, leaving 15 bases between them. From germline, CDR1 is LNHDA and CDR2 SQIVND (reference sequence). This chain's CDR3 is CASSTHRVGDTEAFF. As DNA, the CDR3 is TGTGCCAGTAGTACCCACAGGGTGGGGGACACTGAAGCTTTCTTT.

The chain has TRBV28 and TRBJ1-5, with TRBD1 matching over 9 bases. CDR3 length: 17 residues. With 2 bases clipped from V and 3 bases from J, the junction kept 8 bases outside the gene matches. Germline V CDR1 and CDR2: MDHEN, SYDVKM. The CDR3 sequence is CASSLTLGTGSNQPQHF. CDR3 DNA: TGTGCCAGCAGTTTAACTTTAGGGACAGGGTCCAATCAGCCCCAGCATTTT. Full variable domain (missing parts from reference TRBV28 and TRBJ1-5): DVKVTQSSRYLVKRTGEKVFLECVQDMDHENMFWYRQDPGLGLRLIYFSYDVKMKEKGDIPEGYSVSREKKERFSLILESASTNQTSMYLCASSLTLGTGSNQPQHFGDGTRLSIL.

Worth noting for this clone: A junction boundary mismatches the germline segment, possibly from a read error. V gene TRBV2 combines with J gene TRBJ1-4; a weak D match, TRBD1 (5 bases). The CDR3 is 15 amino acids. Germline CDR1 and CDR2: SNHLY and FYNNEI. CDR3 amino acids: CASSEGTGPKEKLFF. Written as DNA, the CDR3 is TGTGCCAGCAGTGAAGGTACAGGTCCTAAGGAAAAACTGTTTTTT.

The rearrangement links TRBV9 to TRBJ2-5; D is perhaps TRBD2 (6 bases). The CDR3 is made up of 14 amino acids. Germline CDR1 and CDR2: SGDLS and YYNGEE. The V and J ends lost 4 bases and 5 bases respectively, with 15 bases between them. The CDR3 DNA follows: TGTGCCAGCAGCCCGGAGGGATTTGTGGAGACCCAGTACTTC. Its protein product is CASSPEGFVETQYF.

V usage is TRBV5-1 and J usage is TRBJ2-3; perhaps TRBD2 as D (6 bases). The V gene lost 3 bases and the J gene lost 0 bases, with 11 bases spanning the gap. The length of the CDR3 is 15 residues. Per the germline V gene, CDR1 is SGHRS and CDR2 is YFSETQ. In DNA, the CDR3 is TGCGCCAGCAGCTATAGCGGTGCTAGCACAGATACGCAGTATTTT. Translating it yields CASSYSGASTDTQYF.

This clone appeared once. The chain has TRBV20-1 and TRBJ2-5; no definite D call. The J call may be mistaken, given a closer DNA end match to TRBJ2-7. Germline values: CDR1 DFQATT, CDR2 SNEGSKA (reference sequence). The CDR3 covers 11 residues. In nucleotides, the CDR3 is TGCAGTGCTCGCACGCCCTACGAGCAGTACTTC. Protein product: CSARTPYEQYF.

CDR3 sequence (DNA): TGTGCCAGCAGCGTAGACGACGCGGTGACCCAGTACTTC. It specifies CASSVDDAVTQYF. This sequence joins TRBV9 and TRBJ2-5; D remains unclear. The CDR3 totals 13 residues. The V and J ends lost 0 bases and 7 bases respectively, with 10 bases between them. The germline gives CDR1 SGDLS, CDR2 YYNGEE.

In nucleotides, the CDR3 is TGTGCCAGCAGTTACCGTGGACAGGGGGCCGCTGAAAAACTGTTTTTT. Its protein product is CASSYRGQGAAEKLFF. The genes are TRBV6-5 and TRBJ1-4, with 11 positions matching TRBD1. The CDR3 runs 16 residues. The junction had 6 bases not matched to a gene; V was cut back by 2 bases and J by 7 bases. Germline CDR1 and CDR2: MNHEY and SVGAGI.

The chain uses TRBV21-1 and TRBJ2-3; the D segment call TRBD2 is taken from the table without a DNA check. TRBV21-1 has pseudogene status. This CDR3 is 15 amino acids long. The DNA of the CDR3 is TGTGCCAGCAGCCCTAGCGGCCACGGCCCAGATACGCAGTATTTT. Encoded protein: CASSPSGHGPDTQYF.

The gene calls are TRBV18 and TRBJ1-4; TRBD1 matches 7 bases. The CDR3 sequence is 16 residues long. The V gene end was trimmed by 7 bases and the J gene end by 0 bases; junction bases not matched to a gene: 8. CDR1 is KGHSH and CDR2 is LQKENI in the germline V gene. CDR3 region: CASLSRDSATNEKLFF. Here the CDR3 DNA reads TGTGCCAGCTTATCCCGGGACAGTGCAACTAATGAAAAACTGTTTTTT. Looking up the rest from reference TRBV18 and TRBJ1-4 gives the full variable domain: NAGVMQNPRHLVRRRGQEARLRCSPMKGHSHVYWYRQLPEEGLKFMVYLQKENIIDESGMPKERFSAEFPKEGPSILRIQQVVRGDSAAYFCASLSRDSATNEKLFFGSGTQLSVL.

A note on this clone: A read error may produce the germline difference seen at one junction end. The rearrangement uses TRBV7-9 and TRBJ2-7; D gene unclear. CDR3 length: 14 amino acids. Germline V lookup: CDR1 SEHNR, CDR2 FQNEAQ (reference sequence). DNA of the CDR3: TGTTCCAGCAGCTTAACAGCTTCCTCCTACGAGCAGTACTTC. Its translation: CSSSLTASSYEQYF.

The V gene is TRBV5-1, the J gene TRBJ2-1; TRBD2 matches 15 bases. Trimming removed 3 bases from V and 1 base from J; junction bases left unmatched: 8. Germline CDR1 reads SGHRS; CDR2 reads YFSETQ. The CDR3 is 19 amino acids. Here the CDR3 reads CASSSRGLAGGRSYNEQFF. The CDR3 nucleotides read TGCGCCAGCAGCTCGAGGGGACTAGCGGGGGGTCGTTCCTACAATGAGCAGTTCTTC. Full variable domain (rest looked up from reference TRBV5-1 and TRBJ2-1): KAGVTQTPRYLIKTRGQQVTLSCSPISGHRSVSWYQQTPGQGLQFLFEYFSETQRNKGNFPGRFSGRQFSNSRSEMNVSTLELGDSALYLCASSSRGLAGGRSYNEQFFGPGTRLTVL.

Remarks on this clone: The junction shows a germline mismatch at one end, possibly a read error. This sequence joins TRBV28 and TRBJ2-4; no clear D gene. Per germline, CDR1 MDHEN and CDR2 SYDVKM. The CDR3 extends over 14 amino acids. The CDR3 protein is CASSLQAAKNSQYF. The CDR3 nucleotides are TGTGCCAGCAGTTTACAGGCCGCCAAAAACAGTCAGTACTTC.

This clone came up once. This sequence joins TRBV27 and TRBJ1-1, with 8 bases fitting TRBD1. The germline gives CDR1 MNHEY, CDR2 SMNVEV (reference sequence). J lost 3 bases, V lost 2 bases, and 5 bases had no gene match. CDR3 length: 15 residues. CDR3 in DNA: TGTGCCAGCAGTTTACTGGACAGGGTGTACACTGAAGCTTTCTTT. Encoded protein: CASSLLDRVYTEAFF.

The genes are TRBV10-1 and TRBJ1-6; D unresolved. The CDR3 has 13 amino acids. Trimming took 4 bases from V and 5 from J, leaving 6 bases between them. In germline, CDR1 is WNHNN, CDR2 SYGVQD (reference sequence). The CDR3 bases are TGCGCCAGCAGTGTGGGCAATAATTCACCCCTCCACTTT. As protein: CASSVGNNSPLHF.

As regards this clone: The junction and the germline gene differ at one end; a read error may be behind it. The chain recombines TRBV19 with TRBJ2-4; weak D call: TRBD2 (7 bases). The length of the CDR3 is 17 residues. Germline lookup yields CDR1 LNHDA and CDR2 SQIVND (reference sequence). This chain's CDR3 is CASGGGFREEGKNSQYF. The CDR3 region has the DNA TGTGCCAGTGGGGGGGGCTTTCGGGAAGAGGGCAAAAACAGTCAGTACTTC. Drawing the rest from reference TRBV19 and TRBJ2-4, the complete variable domain is DGGITQSPKYLFRKEGQNVTLSCEQNLNHDAMYWYRQDPGQGLRLIYYSQIVNDFQKGDIAEGYSVSREKKESFPLTVTSAQKNPTAFYLCASGGGFREEGKNSQYFGAGTRLSVL.